This paragraph covers one TCR beta chain sequence. This entry comes from a study of blood T cell repertoires in COVID-19. Study-wide context: T cells, B-cell-depleted T cells, or PBMCs provided the cDNA or gDNA that served as material.

Measured with immunoSEQ multiplex PCR; TCRdb has only the in-frame clones, and not every one. The table lists fewer than 250,000 clones, more than 70% of them singletons, with less than 5.5% in the top ten. CDR3 length: 15 amino acids. V shed 2 bases and J shed 0 bases, with 11 bases lying between them. Germline CDR1 and CDR2: SGHTA and FQGNSA. The source material was peripheral blood. This TCR derives from a human donor in a cohort sampled during active COVID-19. The chain carries TRBV7-2 and TRBJ2-7, with D hard to call. This chain's CDR3 is CASSLSIYFSYEQYF. The CDR3 DNA reads TGTGCCAGCAGCTTATCGATATACTTCTCCTACGAGCAGTACTTC. Supplemented by reference TRBV7-2 and TRBJ2-7, the full variable domain reads GAGVSQSPSNKVTEKGKDVELRCDPISGHTALYWYRQSLGQGLEFLIYFQGNSAPDKSGLPSDRFSAERTGGSVSTLTIQRTQQEDSAVYLCASSLSIYFSYEQYFGPGTRLTVT.